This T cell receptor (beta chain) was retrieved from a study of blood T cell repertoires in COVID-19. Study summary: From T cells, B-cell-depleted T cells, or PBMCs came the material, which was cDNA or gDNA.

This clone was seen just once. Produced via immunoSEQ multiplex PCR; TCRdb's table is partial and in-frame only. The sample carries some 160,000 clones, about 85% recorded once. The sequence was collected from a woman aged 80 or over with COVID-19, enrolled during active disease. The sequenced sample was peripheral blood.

This CDR3 is CASSQGRVAYGYTF. The CDR3 DNA follows: TGTGCCAGCAGCCAGGGCAGGGTGGCCTATGGCTACACCTTC. The gene calls are TRBV3-1 (or the pseudogene TRBV3-2) and TRBJ1-2, with a weak D call TRBD1 (5 bases). Germline CDR1 is LGHDT and CDR2 is YNNKEL (reference sequence). V was cut by 3 bases and J by 4 bases, with 12 bases left in between. The CDR3 is made up of 14 amino acids.